These 19 T cell receptor beta chains were all obtained from the same sample, sequenced in a study of blood T cell repertoires in COVID-19. Clones were read by immunoSEQ multiplex PCR, and TCRdb kept only the in-frame ones, dropping some. The sample contains some 160,000 clones, more than 65% of which appear only once. Specimen: peripheral blood. These receptors were collected from a woman aged 80 or over with acute or convalescent COVID-19.

The sample holds a few counts of this clone. The V gene is TRBV28, the J gene TRBJ1-2; 7 bases agree with TRBD1. The CDR3 contains 15 residues. Losses at the gene ends were 3 bases for V and 8 bases for J; bases not matched to a gene: 12. The germline CDR1 and CDR2 sequences are MDHEN and SYDVKM. The CDR3 DNA is TGTGCCAGCAGTTTTGCTAGGACAGGCCCGGTGGGCTACACCTTC. Residues: CASSFARTGPVGYTF.

This clone was counted only a few times. The rearrangement links TRBV5-1 to TRBJ2-2; 10 nucleotides line up with TRBD1. The CDR3 is 16 amino acids. Germline V gives CDR1 SGHRS, CDR2 YFSETQ. The V segment lost 4 bases and the J segment 0 bases; nucleotides outside the gene matches: 3. This CDR3 is CASSRDRGTNTGELFF. CDR3 bases: TGCGCCAGCAGCCGGGACAGGGGAACGAACACCGGGGAGCTGTTTTTT.

The V call is TRBV11-3, the J call TRBJ1-1, with 7 bases aligning to TRBD1. V lost 5 bases to trimming and J lost 4 bases; unmatched junction nucleotides: 22. The CDR3 has 19 amino acids. Germline V gene sequence: CDR1 SGHNT, CDR2 YENEEA. The CDR3 DNA is TGTGCCAGCAGCCCCCGGGACAGTTTAGAGGCGGCGGAGGGCACTGAAGCTTTCTTT. Translated: CASSPRDSLEAAEGTEAFF.

This clone was detected once. V gene TRBV18 combines with J gene TRBJ1-4; D gene uncertain. Trimming pared 5 bases from V and 1 base from J, leaving 11 bases between. The CDR3 has 15 residues. Per germline, CDR1 KGHSH and CDR2 LQKENI. The DNA for the CDR3 is TGTGCCAGCTCATCGAGGGTTGGAACTAATGAAAAACTGTTTTTT. Translated, it gives CASSSRVGTNEKLFF.

In this sample, this clone turned up once. J is TRBJ2-2 and V is TRBV28; 8 nucleotides agree with TRBD2. Trimming cost V 7 bases and J 5 bases; bases outside gene matches: 6. Germline-derived CDR1 and CDR2 are MDHEN and SYDVKM. CDR3 length equals 14 residues. The CDR3 region is CASIAGRATGELFF. CDR3 DNA sequence: TGTGCCAGCATAGCGGGACGTGCGACCGGGGAGCTGTTTTTT. Together with reference TRBV28 and TRBJ2-2, the CDR3 gives the full variable domain: DVKVTQSSRYLVKRTGEKVFLECVQDMDHENMFWYRQDPGLGLRLIYFSYDVKMKEKGDIPEGYSVSREKKERFSLILESASTNQTSMYLCASIAGRATGELFFGEGSRLTVL.

This clone has more than one count but fewer than ten. The V call is TRBV6-5, the J call TRBJ1-2, with D maybe TRBD1 (6 bases). V lost 8 bases to trimming and J lost 2 bases, with 12 bases between them. Germline V gene data show CDR1 as MNHEY and CDR2 as SVGAGI. The length of the CDR3 is 13 residues. The CDR3 reads CASRETGNYGYTF. The CDR3 DNA is TGTGCCAGCCGAGAAACAGGGAACTATGGCTACACCTTC.

The rearrangement joins TRBV5-1 to TRBJ1-3; 9 nucleotides align to TRBD1. The length of the CDR3 is 15 residues. Germline V CDR1 and CDR2: SGHRS, YFSETQ. Trimming removed 4 bases from V and 3 bases from J; junction bases left unmatched: 5. Here the CDR3 DNA reads TGCGCCAGCAGCCTCGGGACAGGGAATGGAAACACCATATATTTT. Residues: CASSLGTGNGNTIYF.

The chain couples TRBV28 to TRBJ1-4, with D perhaps matching TRBD1 (6 bases). CDR3 length: 16 amino acids. V lost 5 bases, J lost 3 bases, and 16 bases lay in between. Germline V gene sequence: CDR1 MDHEN, CDR2 SYDVKM. CDR3 loop: CASSHTSGASNEKLFF. The CDR3 region has the DNA TGTGCCAGCAGTCACACCTCAGGGGCCTCTAATGAAAAACTGTTTTTT.

This clone was seen only a few times. The V and J genes are TRBV7-9 and TRBJ2-2, with no clear D. V dropped 1 base and J dropped 2 bases, with 8 bases sitting between them. This CDR3 region has 15 residues. Per the germline V gene, CDR1 is SEHNR and CDR2 is FQNEAQ (reference sequence). The CDR3 protein is CASSLGGANTGELFF. The CDR3 DNA is TGTGCCAGCAGCTTAGGTGGAGCCAACACCGGGGAGCTGTTTTTT.

Of note for this clone: This same CDR3 is encoded by further DNA sequences in the sample. The CDR3 DNA reads TGCGCCAGCAGCCCTGGAGGCGGAAATTCACCCCTCCACTTT. Translating gives CASSPGGGNSPLHF. J is TRBJ1-6 and V is TRBV5-1; D gene unclear. CDR1 and CDR2 from the germline V gene are SGHRS and YFSETQ. The V and J ends lost 4 bases and 7 bases respectively, with 12 bases between them. This CDR3 comprises 14 residues.

The chain recombines TRBV5-5 with TRBJ2-2, with TRBD1 matching 7 bases. The junction had 11 bases not matched to a gene; V was cut back by 0 bases and J by 3 bases. This CDR3 comprises 18 residues. The germline gives CDR1 SGHKS, CDR2 YYEKEE (reference sequence). This CDR3 reads CASSLGPWVGGDTGELFF. The CDR3 DNA follows: TGTGCCAGCAGCTTGGGCCCGTGGGTAGGGGGCGACACCGGGGAGCTGTTTTTT.

The chain links TRBV3-1 (or the pseudogene TRBV3-2) to TRBJ1-1; 7 bases fit TRBD1. The junction had 6 bases not matched to a gene; V was cut back by 2 bases and J by 6 bases. The CDR3 has 14 residues. Germline loops: CDR1 LGHDT, CDR2 YNNKEL (reference sequence). The CDR3 bases are TGTGCCAGCAGCCAAACAGGGGAGTTCGCTGAAGCTTTCTTT. It codes for CASSQTGEFAEAFF.

The CDR3 region is CASSYLSPTQGGGYTF. The CDR3 DNA follows: TGTGCCAGCAGTTACTTGAGCCCTACTCAAGGGGGTGGCTACACCTTC. The rearrangement joins TRBV28 to TRBJ1-2, with TRBD1 as a possible D gene (6 bases). Deletions cut 4 bases from V and 7 bases from J, with 22 bases between. The germline V gene encodes CDR1 MDHEN and CDR2 SYDVKM. This CDR3 is 16 amino acids long.

CDR3 loop: CASSVAGASSGTQYF. Here the CDR3 DNA reads TGTGCCAGCAGCGTAGCAGGGGCTAGTTCGGGTACGCAGTATTTT. This rearrangement joins TRBV9 to TRBJ2-3; D may be TRBD1 (6 bases). The CDR3 is made up of 15 amino acids. V was trimmed by 0 bases and J by 8 bases, leaving 16 bases between them. CDR1 and CDR2 from the germline V gene are SGDLS and YYNGEE. Full variable domain (remainder filled in from reference TRBV9 and TRBJ2-3): DSGVTQTPKHLITATGQRVTLRCSPRSGDLSVYWYQQSLDQGLQFLIQYYNGEERAKGNILERFSAQQFPDLHSELNLSSLELGDSALYFCASSVAGASSGTQYFGPGTRLTVL.

This sequence joins TRBV29-1 and TRBJ1-5; TRBD1 is a possible D gene (6 bases). V shed 2 bases and J shed 6 bases, with 14 bases lying between them. From germline, CDR1 is SQVTM and CDR2 ANQGSEA. The CDR3 is 14 residues long. In DNA, the CDR3 is TGCAGCGTTGAACTACAGGGTTCGGGTCAGCCCCAGCATTTT. Translating gives CSVELQGSGQPQHF.

The chain has TRBV19 and TRBJ2-6; no firm D call. The CDR3 has 13 residues. Germline V CDR1 and CDR2: LNHDA, SQIVND (reference sequence). The germline V and J ends were trimmed by 8 bases and 0 bases, with 5 bases remaining between them. As DNA, the CDR3 is TGTGCCAGTTCCCTCTCTGGGGCCAACGTCCTGACTTTC. Protein: CASSLSGANVLTF. Based on the CDR3 plus reference TRBV19 and TRBJ2-6, the full variable domain is DGGITQSPKYLFRKEGQNVTLSCEQNLNHDAMYWYRQDPGQGLRLIYYSQIVNDFQKGDIAEGYSVSREKKESFPLTVTSAQKNPTAFYLCASSLSGANVLTFGAGSRLTVL.

The chain recombines TRBV7-6 with TRBJ1-6, with D possibly matching TRBD1 (5 bases). V was trimmed by 1 base and J by 7 bases, leaving 11 bases between them. This CDR3 region has 15 residues. Germline V lookup: CDR1 SGHVS, CDR2 FNYEAQ. CDR3 coding DNA: TGTGCCAGCAGCTTAGGGGGGGTGGGCAATTCACCCCTCCACTTT. Encoded protein: CASSLGGVGNSPLHF.

This clone appeared a single time. V usage is TRBV30 and J usage is TRBJ2-1, with a tentative D call TRBD1 (6 bases). Germline CDR1 GTSNPN, CDR2 SVGIG (reference sequence). This CDR3 contains 14 residues. V lost 2 bases and J lost 2, with 10 bases in between. The CDR3 DNA reads TGTGCCTGGAGTAGGCAGGGGACCTACAATGAGCAGTTCTTC. Amino acid sequence: CAWSRQGTYNEQFF.

This clone appeared a single time. V gene TRBV3-1 (or the pseudogene TRBV3-2) combines with J gene TRBJ1-1; D is possibly TRBD1 (5 bases). The V end lost 3 bases, the J end lost 5 bases, and 10 bases lay between the germline ends. The length of the CDR3 is 13 residues. The germline CDR1 and CDR2 sequences are LGHDT and YNNKEL (reference sequence). The CDR3 coding sequence is TGTGCCAGCAGCCACTTCAGGGAAACTGAAGCTTTCTTT. This codes for CASSHFRETEAFF.